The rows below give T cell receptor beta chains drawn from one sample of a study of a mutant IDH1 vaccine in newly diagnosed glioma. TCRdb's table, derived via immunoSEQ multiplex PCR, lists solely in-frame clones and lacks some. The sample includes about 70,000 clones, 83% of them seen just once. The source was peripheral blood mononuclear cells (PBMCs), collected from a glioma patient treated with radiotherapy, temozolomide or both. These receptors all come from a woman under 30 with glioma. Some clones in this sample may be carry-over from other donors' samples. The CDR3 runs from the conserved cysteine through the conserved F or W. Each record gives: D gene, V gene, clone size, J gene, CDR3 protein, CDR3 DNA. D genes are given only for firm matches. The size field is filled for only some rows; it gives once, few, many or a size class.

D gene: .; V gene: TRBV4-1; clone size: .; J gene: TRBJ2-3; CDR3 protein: CASSQDRVTQYF; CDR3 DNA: TGCGCCAGCAGCCAAGATAGAGTTACGCAGTATTTT
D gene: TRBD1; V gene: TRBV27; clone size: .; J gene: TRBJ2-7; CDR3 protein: CASGDSPYEQYF; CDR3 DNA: TGTGCCAGCGGGGACAGCCCCTACGAGCAGTACTTC
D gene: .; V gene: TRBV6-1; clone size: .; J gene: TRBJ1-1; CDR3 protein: CASSAGRDTEAFF; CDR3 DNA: TGTGCCAGCAGCGCAGGGCGGGACACTGAAGCTTTCTTT
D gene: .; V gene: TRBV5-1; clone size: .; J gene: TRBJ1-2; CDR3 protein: CASRQPGQTFYGYTF; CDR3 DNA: TGCGCCAGCAGGCAACCCGGACAGACCTTCTATGGCTACACCTTC
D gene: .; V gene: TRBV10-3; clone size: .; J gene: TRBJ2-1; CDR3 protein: CAISAANEQFF; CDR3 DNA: TGTGCCATCAGTGCCGCAAATGAGCAGTTCTTC
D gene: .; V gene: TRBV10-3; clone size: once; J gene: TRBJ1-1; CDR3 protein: CAIRVAGLNTEAFF; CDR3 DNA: TGTGCCATTAGGGTGGCAGGCCTGAACACTGAAGCTTTCTTT
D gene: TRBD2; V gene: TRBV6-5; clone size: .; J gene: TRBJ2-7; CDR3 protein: CASSYAGLAGAYEQYF; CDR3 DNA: TGTGCCAGCAGTTACGCAGGACTAGCGGGAGCCTACGAGCAGTACTTC
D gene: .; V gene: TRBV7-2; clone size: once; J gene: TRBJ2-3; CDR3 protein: CASSFRQGRDTQYF; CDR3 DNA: TGTGCCAGCAGCTTTAGGCAGGGTAGAGATACGCAGTATTTT
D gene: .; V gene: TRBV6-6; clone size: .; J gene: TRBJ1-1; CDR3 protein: CASSPPQGPEAFF; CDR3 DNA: TGTGCCAGCAGTCCCCCGCAGGGCCCTGAAGCTTTCTTT
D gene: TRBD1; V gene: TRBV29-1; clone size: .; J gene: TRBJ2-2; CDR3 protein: CSVGVPGQGAGGELFF; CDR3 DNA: TGCAGCGTTGGCGTCCCGGGACAGGGGGCAGGCGGGGAGCTGTTTTTT
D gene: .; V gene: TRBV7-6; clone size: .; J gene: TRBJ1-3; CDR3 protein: CASSLDSNSGNTIYF; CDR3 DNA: TGTGCCAGCAGCTTGGACAGTAACTCTGGAAACACCATATATTTT
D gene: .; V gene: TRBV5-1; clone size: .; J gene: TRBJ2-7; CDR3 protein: CASSQRDSYEQYF; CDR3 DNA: TGCGCCAGCAGCCAAAGGGACTCCTACGAGCAGTACTTC
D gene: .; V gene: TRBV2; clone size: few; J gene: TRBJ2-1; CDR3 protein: CASSEEKSSYNEQFF; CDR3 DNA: TGTGCCAGCAGTGAAGAGAAGAGCTCCTACAATGAGCAGTTCTTC
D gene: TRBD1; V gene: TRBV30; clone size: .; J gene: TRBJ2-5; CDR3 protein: CAWSVPGRGRGETQYF; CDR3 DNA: TGTGCCTGGAGTGTACCGGGCAGGGGGCGAGGAGAGACCCAGTACTTC
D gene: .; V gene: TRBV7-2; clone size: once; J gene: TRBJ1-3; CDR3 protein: CASSALPVGGYSGNTIYF; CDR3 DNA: TGTGCCAGCAGCGCTTTGCCGGTAGGGGGTTACTCTGGAAACACCATATATTTT
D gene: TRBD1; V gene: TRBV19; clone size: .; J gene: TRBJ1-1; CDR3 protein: CASSIAGGTEAFF; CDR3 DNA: TGTGCCAGTAGTATAGCAGGGGGCACTGAAGCTTTCTTT
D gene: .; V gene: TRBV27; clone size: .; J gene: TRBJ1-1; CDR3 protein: CASSLSAPSSHTEAFF; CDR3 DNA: TGTGCCAGCAGTTTATCTGCGCCCAGTTCACACACTGAAGCTTTCTTT
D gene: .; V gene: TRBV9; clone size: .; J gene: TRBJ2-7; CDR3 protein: CASSGPTGEQYF; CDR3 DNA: TGTGCCAGCAGCGGCCCTACGGGGGAGCAGTACTTC
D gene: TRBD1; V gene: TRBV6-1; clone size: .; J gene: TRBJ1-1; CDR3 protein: CASSAQPGGNTEAFF; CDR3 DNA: TGTGCCAGCAGTGCACAACCAGGGGGAAACACTGAAGCTTTCTTT
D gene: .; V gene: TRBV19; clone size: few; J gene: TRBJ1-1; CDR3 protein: CASSKGQGNTEAFF; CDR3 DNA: TGTGCCAGTAGTAAGGGGCAGGGGAACACTGAAGCTTTCTTT
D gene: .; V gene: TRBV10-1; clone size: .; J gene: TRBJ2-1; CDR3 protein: CASMNEQFF; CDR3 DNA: TGCGCCAGCATGAATGAGCAGTTCTTC
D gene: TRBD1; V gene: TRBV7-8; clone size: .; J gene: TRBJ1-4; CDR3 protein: CASSLLTGTIGNEKLFF; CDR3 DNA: TGTGCCAGCAGCCTCCTGACAGGGACCATTGGTAATGAAAAACTGTTTTTT
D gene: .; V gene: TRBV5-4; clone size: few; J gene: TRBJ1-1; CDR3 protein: CASSGTRNTEAFF; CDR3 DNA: TGTGCCAGCAGCGGAACACGGAACACTGAAGCTTTCTTT
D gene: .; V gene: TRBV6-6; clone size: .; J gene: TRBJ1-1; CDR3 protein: CASSFLRGEGEAFF; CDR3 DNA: TGTGCCAGCAGTTTCCTCAGGGGTGAGGGTGAAGCTTTCTTT
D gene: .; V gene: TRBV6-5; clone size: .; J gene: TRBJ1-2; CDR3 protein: CASSYGRGARYGYTF; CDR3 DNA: TGTGCCAGCAGTTACGGTCGGGGGGCTCGCTATGGCTACACCTTC
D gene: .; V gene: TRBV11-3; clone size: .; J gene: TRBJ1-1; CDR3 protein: CASSPRDLNTEAFF; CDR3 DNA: TGTGCCAGCAGCCCCAGGGATTTGAACACTGAAGCTTTCTTT
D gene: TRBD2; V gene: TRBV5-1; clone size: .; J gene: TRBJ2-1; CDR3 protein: CASSLLVAKERGTRGEQFF; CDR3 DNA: TGCGCCAGCAGCTTGCTTGTTGCAAAGGAGCGGGGGACTCGGGGTGAGCAGTTCTTC
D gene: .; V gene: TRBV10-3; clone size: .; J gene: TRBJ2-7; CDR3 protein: CAISESRGHEQYF; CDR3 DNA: TGTGCCATCAGTGAGTCCAGGGGCCACGAGCAGTACTTC
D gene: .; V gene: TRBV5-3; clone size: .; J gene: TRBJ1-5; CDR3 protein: CARSLVRGGQQPQHF; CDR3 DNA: TGTGCCAGAAGCTTGGTTCGGGGGGGGCAACAGCCCCAGCATTTT
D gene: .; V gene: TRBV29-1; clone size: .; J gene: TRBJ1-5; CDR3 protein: CSVGEGREPQHF; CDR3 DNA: TGCAGCGTTGGAGAGGGCAGGGAGCCCCAGCATTTT
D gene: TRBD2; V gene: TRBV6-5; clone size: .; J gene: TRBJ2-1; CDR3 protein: CASSRAGEVNEQFF; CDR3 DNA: TGTGCCAGCAGTAGAGCGGGGGAAGTCAATGAGCAGTTCTTC
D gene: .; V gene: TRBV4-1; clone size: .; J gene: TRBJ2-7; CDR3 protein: CASSQVITYEQYF; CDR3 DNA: TGCGCCAGCAGCCAGGTAATTACCTACGAGCAGTACTTC
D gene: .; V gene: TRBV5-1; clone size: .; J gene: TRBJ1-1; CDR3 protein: CASSFKGQNTEAFF; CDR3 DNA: TGCGCCAGCAGCTTCAAGGGGCAGAACACTGAAGCTTTCTTT
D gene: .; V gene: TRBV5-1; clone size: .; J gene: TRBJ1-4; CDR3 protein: CASSWRDTPNEKLFF; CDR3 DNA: TGCGCCAGCAGCTGGCGGGACACTCCTAATGAAAAACTGTTTTTT
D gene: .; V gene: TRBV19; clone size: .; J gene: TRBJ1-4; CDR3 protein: CASIPPPKEGEKLFF; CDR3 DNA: TGTGCCAGTATTCCCCCCCCGAAGGAGGGTGAAAAACTGTTTTTT
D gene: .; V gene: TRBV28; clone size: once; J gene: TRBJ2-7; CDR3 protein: CASSLGREQYF; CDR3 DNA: TGTGCCAGCAGTTTAGGTCGCGAGCAGTACTTC
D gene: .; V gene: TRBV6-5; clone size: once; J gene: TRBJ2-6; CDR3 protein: CASSLGLGGANVLTF; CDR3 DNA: TGTGCCAGCAGCTTGGGACTGGGTGGGGCCAACGTCCTGACTTTC
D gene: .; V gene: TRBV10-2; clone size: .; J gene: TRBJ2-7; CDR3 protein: CASSADRAYEQYF; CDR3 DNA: TGCGCCAGCAGTGCCGACAGAGCCTACGAGCAGTACTTC
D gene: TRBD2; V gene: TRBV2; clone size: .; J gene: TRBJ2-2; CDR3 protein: CASSAFWGLAGELFF; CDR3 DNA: TGTGCCAGCAGTGCTTTCTGGGGACTAGCCGGGGAGCTGTTTTTT
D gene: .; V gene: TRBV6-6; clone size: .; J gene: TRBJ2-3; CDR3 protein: CASTSRGLSTDTQYF; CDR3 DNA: TGTGCCAGCACCTCGCGGGGCCTAAGCACAGATACGCAGTATTTT